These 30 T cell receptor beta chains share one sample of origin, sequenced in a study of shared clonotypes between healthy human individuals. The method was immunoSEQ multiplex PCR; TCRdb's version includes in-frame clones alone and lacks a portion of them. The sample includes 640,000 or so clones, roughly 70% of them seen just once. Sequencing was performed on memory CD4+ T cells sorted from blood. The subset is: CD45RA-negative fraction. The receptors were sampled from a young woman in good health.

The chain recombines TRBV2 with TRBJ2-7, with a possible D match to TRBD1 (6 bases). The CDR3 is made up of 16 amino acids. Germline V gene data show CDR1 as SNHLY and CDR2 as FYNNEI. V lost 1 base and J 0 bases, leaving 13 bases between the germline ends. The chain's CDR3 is CASSEGPPGHSYEQYF. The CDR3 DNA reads TGTGCCAGCAGTGAAGGACCTCCGGGACACTCCTACGAGCAGTACTTC.

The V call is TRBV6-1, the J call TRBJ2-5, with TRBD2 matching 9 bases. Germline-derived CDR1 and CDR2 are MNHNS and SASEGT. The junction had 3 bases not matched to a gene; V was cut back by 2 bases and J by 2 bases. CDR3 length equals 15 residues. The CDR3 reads CASSELAGPQETQYF. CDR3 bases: TGTGCCAGCAGTGAACTAGCGGGGCCACAAGAGACCCAGTACTTC.

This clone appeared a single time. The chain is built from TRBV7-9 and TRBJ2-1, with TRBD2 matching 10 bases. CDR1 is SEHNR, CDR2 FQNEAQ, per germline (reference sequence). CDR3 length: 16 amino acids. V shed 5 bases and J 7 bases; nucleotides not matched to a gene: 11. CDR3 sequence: CASSNPSGRKGNEQFF. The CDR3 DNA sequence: TGTGCCAGCAGCAATCCTAGCGGGAGAAAAGGGAATGAGCAGTTCTTC.

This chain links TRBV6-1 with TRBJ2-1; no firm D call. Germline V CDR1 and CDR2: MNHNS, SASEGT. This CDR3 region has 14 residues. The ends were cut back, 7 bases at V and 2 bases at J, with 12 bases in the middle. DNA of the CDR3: TGTGCCAGCATCCTGGGGTTCACCTACAATGAGCAGTTCTTC. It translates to CASILGFTYNEQFF.

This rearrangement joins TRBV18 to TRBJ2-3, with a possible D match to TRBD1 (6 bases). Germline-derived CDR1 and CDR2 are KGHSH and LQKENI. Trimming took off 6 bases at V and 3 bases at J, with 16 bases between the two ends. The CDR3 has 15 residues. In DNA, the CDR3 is TGTGCCAGCTCCCCGTCGACAGGATTAACAGATACGCAGTATTTT. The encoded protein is CASSPSTGLTDTQYF.

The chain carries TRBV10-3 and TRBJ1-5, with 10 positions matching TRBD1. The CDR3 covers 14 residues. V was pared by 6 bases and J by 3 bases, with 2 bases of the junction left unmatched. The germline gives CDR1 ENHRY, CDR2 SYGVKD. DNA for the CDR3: TGTGCCATCAGGGGGACAGGGGACAATCAGCCCCAGCATTTT. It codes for CAIRGTGDNQPQHF.

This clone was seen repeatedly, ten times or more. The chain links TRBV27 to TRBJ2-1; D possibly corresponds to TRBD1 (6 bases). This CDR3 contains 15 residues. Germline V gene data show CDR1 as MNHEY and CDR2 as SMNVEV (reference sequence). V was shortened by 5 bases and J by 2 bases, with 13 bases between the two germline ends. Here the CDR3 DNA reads TGTGCCAGCAGTCACGGGACACCGACCTACAATGAGCAGTTCTTC. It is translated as CASSHGTPTYNEQFF.

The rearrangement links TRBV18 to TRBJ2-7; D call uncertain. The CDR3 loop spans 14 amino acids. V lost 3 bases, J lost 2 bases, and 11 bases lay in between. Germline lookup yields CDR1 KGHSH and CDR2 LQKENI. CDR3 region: CASSPSTFTYEQYF. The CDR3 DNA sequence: TGTGCCAGCTCACCCTCGACTTTCACCTACGAGCAGTACTTC.

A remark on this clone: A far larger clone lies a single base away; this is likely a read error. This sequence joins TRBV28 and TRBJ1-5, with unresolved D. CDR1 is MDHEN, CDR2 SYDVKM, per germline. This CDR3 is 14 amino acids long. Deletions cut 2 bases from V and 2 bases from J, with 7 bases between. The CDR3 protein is CASSLDGGNQPQHF. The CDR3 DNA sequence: TGTGCCAGCAGTTTAGATGGTGGCAATCAGCCCCAGCATTTT. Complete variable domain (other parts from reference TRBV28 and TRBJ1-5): DVKVTQSSRYLVKRTGEKVFLECVQDMDHENMFWYRQDPGLGLRLIYFSYDVKMKEKGDIPEGYSVSREKKERFSLILESASTNQTSMYLCASSLDGGNQPQHFGDGTRLSIL.

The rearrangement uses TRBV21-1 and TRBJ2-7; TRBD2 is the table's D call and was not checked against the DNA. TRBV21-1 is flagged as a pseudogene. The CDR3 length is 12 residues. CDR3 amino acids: CASRSYSYEQYF. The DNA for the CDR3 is TGTGCCAGCAGGAGCTACTCCTACGAGCAGTACTTC.

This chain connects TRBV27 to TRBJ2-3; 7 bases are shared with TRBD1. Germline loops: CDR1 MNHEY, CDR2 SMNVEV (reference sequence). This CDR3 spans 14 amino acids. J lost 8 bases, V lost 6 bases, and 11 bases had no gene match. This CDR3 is CASRKDRLMGTQYF. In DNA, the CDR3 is TGTGCCAGCAGGAAGGACAGGTTGATGGGTACGCAGTATTTT.

The CDR3 region is CASSFTGVTGELFF. CDR3 DNA sequence: TGCGCCAGCAGCTTTACGGGAGTCACCGGGGAGCTGTTTTTT. V is TRBV5-1 and J is TRBJ2-2; TRBD2 is a possible D gene (6 bases). Germline V lookup: CDR1 SGHRS, CDR2 YFSETQ. The CDR3 extends over 14 amino acids. Deletions cut 2 bases from V and 4 bases from J, with 9 bases between.

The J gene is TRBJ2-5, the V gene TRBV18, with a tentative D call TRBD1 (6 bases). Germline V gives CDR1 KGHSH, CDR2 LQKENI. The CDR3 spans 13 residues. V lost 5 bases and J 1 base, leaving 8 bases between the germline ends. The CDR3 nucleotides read TGTGCCAGCTCAACAGGGTCCCAAGAGACCCAGTACTTC. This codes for CASSTGSQETQYF.

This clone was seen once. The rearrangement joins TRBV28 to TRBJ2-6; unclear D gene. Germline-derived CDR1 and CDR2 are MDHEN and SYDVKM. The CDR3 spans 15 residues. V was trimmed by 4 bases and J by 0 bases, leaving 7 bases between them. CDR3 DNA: TGTGCCAGCAGTTCCCAGAGCTCTGGGGCCAACGTCCTGACTTTC. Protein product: CASSSQSSGANVLTF. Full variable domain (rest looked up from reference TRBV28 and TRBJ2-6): DVKVTQSSRYLVKRTGEKVFLECVQDMDHENMFWYRQDPGLGLRLIYFSYDVKMKEKGDIPEGYSVSREKKERFSLILESASTNQTSMYLCASSSQSSGANVLTFGAGSRLTVL.

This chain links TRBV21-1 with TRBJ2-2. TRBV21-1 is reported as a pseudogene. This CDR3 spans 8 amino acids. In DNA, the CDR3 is TGCCCCTGGCGAGAGCTGTTTTTT. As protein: CPWRELFF.

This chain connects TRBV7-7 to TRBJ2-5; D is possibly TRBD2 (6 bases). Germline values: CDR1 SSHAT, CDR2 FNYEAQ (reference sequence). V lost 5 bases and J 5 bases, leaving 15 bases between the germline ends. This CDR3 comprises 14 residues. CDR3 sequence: CASSPTHAGETQYF. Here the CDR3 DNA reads TGTGCCAGCAGCCCGACGCATGCGGGGGAGACCCAGTACTTC.

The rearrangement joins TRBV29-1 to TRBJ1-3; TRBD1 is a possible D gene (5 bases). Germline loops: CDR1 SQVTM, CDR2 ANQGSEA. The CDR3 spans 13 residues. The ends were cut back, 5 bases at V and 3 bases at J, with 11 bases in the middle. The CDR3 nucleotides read TGCAGCGTTCGTGACAGAGATGGAAACACCATATATTTT. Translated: CSVRDRDGNTIYF.

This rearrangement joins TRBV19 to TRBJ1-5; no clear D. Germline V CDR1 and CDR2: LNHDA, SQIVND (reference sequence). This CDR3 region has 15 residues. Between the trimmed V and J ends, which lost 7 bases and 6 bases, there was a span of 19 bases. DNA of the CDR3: TGTGCCAGTAATGGACGGGTCTTGGGAGTTCAGCCCCAGCATTTT. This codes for CASNGRVLGVQPQHF.

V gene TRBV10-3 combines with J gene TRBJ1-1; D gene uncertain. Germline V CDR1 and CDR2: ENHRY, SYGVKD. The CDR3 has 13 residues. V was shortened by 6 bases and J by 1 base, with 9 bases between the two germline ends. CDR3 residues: CAIRSGGNTEAFF. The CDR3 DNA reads TGTGCCATCAGGTCGGGAGGGAACACTGAAGCTTTCTTT.

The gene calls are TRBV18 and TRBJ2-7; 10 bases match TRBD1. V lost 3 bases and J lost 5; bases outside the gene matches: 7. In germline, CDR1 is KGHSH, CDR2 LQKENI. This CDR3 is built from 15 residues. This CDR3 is CASSPGQGIFDEQYF. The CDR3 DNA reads TGTGCCAGCTCACCGGGACAGGGGATTTTTGACGAGCAGTACTTC.

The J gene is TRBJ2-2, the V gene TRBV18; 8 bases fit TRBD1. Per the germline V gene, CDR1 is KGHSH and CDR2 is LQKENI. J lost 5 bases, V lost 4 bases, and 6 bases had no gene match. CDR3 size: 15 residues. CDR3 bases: TGTGCCAGCTCACTTCGGACAGGGCGGACCGGGGAGCTGTTTTTT. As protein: CASSLRTGRTGELFF.

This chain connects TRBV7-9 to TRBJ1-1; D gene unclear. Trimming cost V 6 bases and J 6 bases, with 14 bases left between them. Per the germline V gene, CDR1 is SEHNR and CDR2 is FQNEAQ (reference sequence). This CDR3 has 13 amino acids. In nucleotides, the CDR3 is TGTGCCAGCAGAACCCCCGATGGGTCTGAAGCTTTCTTT. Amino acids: CASRTPDGSEAFF. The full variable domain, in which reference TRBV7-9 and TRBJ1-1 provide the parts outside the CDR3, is DTGVSQNPRHKITKRGQNVTFRCDPISEHNRLYWYRQTLGQGPEFLTYFQNEAQLEKSRLLSDRFSAERPKGSFSTLEIQRTEQGDSAMYLCASRTPDGSEAFFGQGTRLTVV.

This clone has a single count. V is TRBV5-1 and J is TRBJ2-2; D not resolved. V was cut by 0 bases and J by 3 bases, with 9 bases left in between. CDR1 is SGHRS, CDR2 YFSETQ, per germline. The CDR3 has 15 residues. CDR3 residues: CASSLVGSYTGELFF. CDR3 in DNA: TGCGCCAGCAGCTTGGTGGGTTCTTACACCGGGGAGCTGTTTTTT.

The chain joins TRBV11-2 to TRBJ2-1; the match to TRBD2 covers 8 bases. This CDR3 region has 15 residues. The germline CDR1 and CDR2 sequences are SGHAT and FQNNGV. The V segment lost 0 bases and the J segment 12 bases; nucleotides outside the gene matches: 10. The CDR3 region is CASSLDSSAGVGQFF. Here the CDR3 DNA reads TGTGCCAGCAGCTTAGACTCTTCAGCGGGAGTGGGGCAGTTCTTC.

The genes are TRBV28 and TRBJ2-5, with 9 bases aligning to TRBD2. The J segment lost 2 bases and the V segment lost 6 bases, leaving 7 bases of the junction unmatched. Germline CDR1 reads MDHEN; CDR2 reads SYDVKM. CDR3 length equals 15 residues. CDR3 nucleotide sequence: TGTGCCAGCAGCGGTTTAAGCGGGGGGCAAGAGACCCAGTACTTC. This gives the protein CASSGLSGGQETQYF. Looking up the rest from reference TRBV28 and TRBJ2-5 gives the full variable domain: DVKVTQSSRYLVKRTGEKVFLECVQDMDHENMFWYRQDPGLGLRLIYFSYDVKMKEKGDIPEGYSVSREKKERFSLILESASTNQTSMYLCASSGLSGGQETQYFGPGTRLLVL.

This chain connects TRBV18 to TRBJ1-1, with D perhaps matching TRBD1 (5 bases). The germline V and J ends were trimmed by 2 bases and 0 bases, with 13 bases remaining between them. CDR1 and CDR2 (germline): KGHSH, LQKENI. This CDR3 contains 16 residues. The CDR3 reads CASSPIHEGLNTEAFF. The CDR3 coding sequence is TGTGCCAGCTCACCAATTCACGAGGGACTGAACACTGAAGCTTTCTTT.

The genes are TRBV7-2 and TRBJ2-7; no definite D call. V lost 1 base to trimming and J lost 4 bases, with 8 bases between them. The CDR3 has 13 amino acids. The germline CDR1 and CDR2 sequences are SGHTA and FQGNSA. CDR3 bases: TGTGCCAGCAGCTTAGAGGTTGCTTACGAGCAGTACTTC. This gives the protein CASSLEVAYEQYF.

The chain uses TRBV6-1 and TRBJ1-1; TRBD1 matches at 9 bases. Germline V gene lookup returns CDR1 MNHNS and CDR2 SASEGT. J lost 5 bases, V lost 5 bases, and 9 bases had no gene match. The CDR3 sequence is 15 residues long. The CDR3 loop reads CASSTQGAQGTEAFF. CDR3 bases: TGTGCCAGCAGTACACAGGGGGCTCAGGGGACTGAAGCTTTCTTT.

CDR3 sequence reads: CASNSQGEVYEQYF. The DNA of the CDR3 is TGTGCCAGCAACAGCCAGGGAGAGGTCTACGAGCAGTACTTC. This sequence joins TRBV11-2 and TRBJ2-7; the D call may be TRBD1 or TRBD2 (5 bases each). Deletions cut 7 bases from V and 3 bases from J, with 16 bases between. This CDR3 is built from 14 residues. Per the germline V gene, CDR1 is SGHAT and CDR2 is FQNNGV.

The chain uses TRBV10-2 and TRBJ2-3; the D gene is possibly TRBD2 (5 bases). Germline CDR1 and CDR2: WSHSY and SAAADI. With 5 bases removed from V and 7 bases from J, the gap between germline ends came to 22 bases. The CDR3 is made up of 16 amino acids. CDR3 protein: CASSPSSGADINTQYF. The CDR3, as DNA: TGCGCCAGCAGTCCGTCAAGCGGAGCCGATATAAATACGCAGTATTTT.